This T cell receptor (beta chain) was profiled in a study of beta chain features in type 1 diabetes. Concerning this clone: The antigen is unknown. A read error may account for a junction end that differs from germline.

Via the markers CD45RO/CCR7/CD25/CD127/CD95/CD27, stem cell-like memory, regulatory, central memory and naive CD4+ cells were sorted. Study outcomes and limitations: For TCRB rearrangement, an influence of HLA type remained unresolved here.

Of the isolated RNA, all was reverse transcribed, and so the sequenced material was expressed TCRB transcripts. Method: immunoSEQ multiplex PCR; TCRdb's copy keeps in-frame clones and lacks some. The sample contains a few hundred thousand clones, about 30% of which appear only once. The CDR3 has 15 residues. Germline CDR1 and CDR2: SSHAT and FNYEAQ (reference sequence). The chain employs TRBV7-7 and TRBJ2-3, with TRBD2 identical over 9 bases. What was sequenced was naive CD4+ T cells from blood. The sequence came from a man younger than 35 in good health. The CDR3 nucleotides are TGTGCTAGCAGCTCCGGGACTAGCTCCACAGATACGCAGTATTTT. It yields the protein CASSSGTSSTDTQYF. Full variable domain (rest looked up from reference TRBV7-7 and TRBJ2-3): GAGVSQSPRYKVTKRGQDVTLRCDPISSHATLYWYQQALGQGPEFLTYFNYEAQPDKSGLPSDRFSAERPEGSISTLTIQRTEQRDSAMYRCASSSGTSSTDTQYFGPGTRLTVL.